These T cell receptor beta chains were read from a single sample in a study of T-cell reconstitution after alpha-beta-depleted transplantation in children. TCRdb recomputed calls from the PCR reads with MiXCR, one row per CDR3 protein. The sample holds about 120,000 distinct CDR3 sequences, 10% to 13% seen once. This specimen was PBMCs from the stem cell graft donor, taken from the stem cell graft. The receptors here all came from a human donor who donated a stem cell graft to a child with acute lymphoblastic leukemia. CDR3s include the opening cysteine and the closing phenylalanine or tryptophan. The D gene is left open where the match is weak. The listing skips clone size in some rows; elsewhere it reads once, few, many or a size class.

d_gene: TRBD2
v_gene: TRBV5-5
abundance: many
j_gene: TRBJ2-1
CDR3aa: CASSPLAGGRDEQFF
CDR3nt: TGTGCCAGCAGTCCACTAGCGGGGGGGCGGGATGAGCAGTTCTTC

d_gene: TRBD2
v_gene: TRBV6-1
abundance: many
j_gene: TRBJ2-7
CDR3aa: CASSELAGAVYDSSYEQYF
CDR3nt: TGTGCCAGCAGTGAACTAGCGGGAGCGGTGTATGACAGCTCCTACGAGCAGTACTTC

d_gene: TRBD2
v_gene: TRBV12-3/TRBV12-4
abundance: many
j_gene: TRBJ2-1
CDR3aa: CASSPGLAEFF
CDR3nt: TGTGCCAGCAGTCCCGGACTAGCGGAGTTCTTC

d_gene: .
v_gene: TRBV6-2/TRBV6-3
abundance: many
j_gene: TRBJ2-1
CDR3aa: CASTPYEQDYNEQFF
CDR3nt: TGTGCCAGCACTCCATATGAGCAGGACTACAATGAGCAGTTCTTC

d_gene: .
v_gene: TRBV20-1
abundance: many
j_gene: TRBJ1-5
CDR3aa: CSWQGGNQPQHF
CDR3nt: TGCAGTTGGCAGGGAGGGAATCAGCCCCAGCATTTT

d_gene: .
v_gene: TRBV12-3/TRBV12-4
abundance: few
j_gene: TRBJ2-3
CDR3aa: CASGLFSSGADTQYF
CDR3nt: TGTGCCAGCGGGCTCTTTAGTAGTGGGGCAGATACGCAGTATTTT

d_gene: TRBD1
v_gene: TRBV27
abundance: many
j_gene: TRBJ2-4
CDR3aa: CASRTSDRGYIQYF
CDR3nt: TGTGCCAGCAGGACCTCGGACAGGGGGTACATTCAGTACTTC

d_gene: TRBD1
v_gene: TRBV7-9
abundance: medium-sized
j_gene: TRBJ2-7
CDR3aa: CASSNRDRGSYEQYF
CDR3nt: TGTGCCAGCAGCAACCGGGACAGGGGGAGCTACGAGCAGTACTTC

d_gene: .
v_gene: TRBV28
abundance: many
j_gene: TRBJ2-5
CDR3aa: CASSLMDGQETQYF
CDR3nt: TGTGCCAGCAGTTTAATGGACGGGCAAGAGACCCAGTACTTC

d_gene: .
v_gene: TRBV18
abundance: few
j_gene: TRBJ1-6
CDR3aa: CASSPWGSSYNSPLHF
CDR3nt: TGTGCCAGCTCACCGTGGGGGAGCTCCTATAATTCACCCCTCCACTTT

d_gene: .
v_gene: TRBV5-4
abundance: many
j_gene: TRBJ2-6
CDR3aa: CASSLRREEAGANVLTF
CDR3nt: TGTGCCAGCAGCTTGCGACGAGAAGAGGCTGGGGCCAACGTCCTGACTTTC

d_gene: .
v_gene: TRBV6-1
abundance: many
j_gene: TRBJ2-1
CDR3aa: CASSRPVAYSSYNEQFF
CDR3nt: TGTGCCAGCAGTCGACCCGTTGCCTACTCCTCCTACAATGAGCAGTTCTTC

d_gene: .
v_gene: TRBV12-3/TRBV12-4
abundance: many
j_gene: TRBJ1-1
CDR3aa: CASRQQLNTEAFF
CDR3nt: TGTGCCAGCAGGCAGCAGCTGAACACTGAAGCTTTCTTT

d_gene: .
v_gene: TRBV4-3
abundance: many
j_gene: TRBJ1-2
CDR3aa: CASSQELRVDLGQGKQGYTF
CDR3nt: TGCGCCAGCAGTCAAGAATTGAGAGTGGACTTAGGGCAGGGAAAACAGGGCTACACCTTC

d_gene: TRBD1
v_gene: TRBV7-3
abundance: .
j_gene: TRBJ2-1
CDR3aa: CASSLILGQGYEQFF
CDR3nt: TGTGCCAGCAGCTTAATCTTGGGACAGGGATATGAGCAGTTCTTC